The T cell receptor (beta chain) described here comes from a study of cytomegalovirus exposure and HLA in healthy donors. Across the study: Researchers previously reported finding fewer than 140 million unique TCR beta sequences from around 200 million T cells. Roughly 80% of 398 genotyped donors fell in the Caucasian-associated ancestry cluster.

There are 17 residues in the CDR3. Germline CDR1 and CDR2: SGDLS and YYNGEE. The J segment lost 8 bases and the V segment lost 0 bases, leaving 10 bases of the junction unmatched. With 60 Vbeta and 13 Jbeta primers, the PCR was carried out. Method: immunoSEQ multiplex PCR; TCRdb's copy keeps in-frame clones and lacks some. The sample consists of a few hundred thousand clones, about 74% of them appearing once. Turning to this clone: Its antigen is currently unknown.

Among the donors, all were healthy bone marrow donors. Study-level points and caveats: Among TCR sequences, most were rare, though some public TCRs appeared in many donors.

This receptor was obtained from a man aged 35 to 55 in good health and CMV-seronegative. This rearrangement joins TRBV9 to TRBJ1-4; 10 bases are a match to TRBD1. The sequenced sample consisted of PBMCs. CDR3 DNA sequence: TGTGCCAGCAGCGTAGGACAGGGGGCTTTGATGGGGGAAAAACTGTTTTTT. It is translated as CASSVGQGALMGEKLFF.